The present T cell receptor (beta chain) was sequenced within a study of beta chain features in type 1 diabetes. The isolated RNA, all of it, was reverse transcribed, so expressed TCRB transcripts were what got sequenced. The assay was immunoSEQ multiplex PCR, and TCRdb's table has in-frame clones only and misses some. This sample has around 170,000 clones, with about 9% found just once. Study results and limitations: The study found moderately but significantly shorter TCRB CDR3s in all four CD4+ subsets of Type 1 diabetes patients.

Concerning this clone itself: The antigen remains unidentified.

The CDR3 extends over 14 amino acids. Between the trimmed V and J ends, which lost 1 base and 0 bases, there was a span of 4 bases. Germline assignment: CDR1 SGHRS and CDR2 YFSETQ. The chain carries TRBV5-1 and TRBJ2-2; D is ambiguous. The source of this sequence is a woman younger than 45 with type 1 diabetes. The sequenced sample was central memory CD4+ T cells from blood. The CDR3 DNA reads TGCGCCAGCAGCTTGCGAGCGAACACCGGGGAGCTGTTTTTT. The encoded protein is CASSLRANTGELFF. The full variable domain, its missing parts supplied by reference TRBV5-1 and TRBJ2-2, is KAGVTQTPRYLIKTRGQQVTLSCSPISGHRSVSWYQQTPGQGLQFLFEYFSETQRNKGNFPGRFSGRQFSNSRSEMNVSTLELGDSALYLCASSLRANTGELFFGEGSRLTVL.